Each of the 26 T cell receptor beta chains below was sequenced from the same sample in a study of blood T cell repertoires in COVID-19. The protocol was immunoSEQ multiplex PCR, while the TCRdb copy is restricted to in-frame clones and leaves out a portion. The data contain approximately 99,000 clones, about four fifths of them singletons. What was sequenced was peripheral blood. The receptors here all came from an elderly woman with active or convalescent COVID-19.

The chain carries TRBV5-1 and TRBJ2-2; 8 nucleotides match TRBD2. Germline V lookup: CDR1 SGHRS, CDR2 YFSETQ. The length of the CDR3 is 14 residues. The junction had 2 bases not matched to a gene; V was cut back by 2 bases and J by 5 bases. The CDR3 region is CASSFGLATGELFF. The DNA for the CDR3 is TGCGCCAGCAGCTTCGGACTAGCTACCGGGGAGCTGTTTTTT.

The CDR3 region has the DNA TGTGCCAGCAGCCGTGAGGCGGGACAGGTGGACTATGGCTACACCTTC. Protein product: CASSREAGQVDYGYTF. The chain has TRBV9 and TRBJ1-2; 8 bases line up with TRBD1. Germline V gene lookup returns CDR1 SGDLS and CDR2 YYNGEE. V shed 4 bases and J 3 bases; nucleotides not matched to a gene: 11. CDR3 length: 16 residues. The variable domain in full, with the rest retrieved from reference TRBV9 and TRBJ1-2, is DSGVTQTPKHLITATGQRVTLRCSPRSGDLSVYWYQQSLDQGLQFLIQYYNGEERAKGNILERFSAQQFPDLHSELNLSSLELGDSALYFCASSREAGQVDYGYTFGSGTRLTVV.

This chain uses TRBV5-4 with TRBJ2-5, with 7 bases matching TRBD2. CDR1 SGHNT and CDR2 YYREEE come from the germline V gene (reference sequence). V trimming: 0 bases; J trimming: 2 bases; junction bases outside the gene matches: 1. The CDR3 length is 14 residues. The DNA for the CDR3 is TGTGCCAGCAGCTTGGCGGGAGGTCAAGAGACCCAGTACTTC. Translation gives CASSLAGGQETQYF.

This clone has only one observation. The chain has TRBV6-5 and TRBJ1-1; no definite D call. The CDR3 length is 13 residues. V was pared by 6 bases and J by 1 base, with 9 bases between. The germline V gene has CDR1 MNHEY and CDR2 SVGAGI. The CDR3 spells CASRNTKNTEAFF. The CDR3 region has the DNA TGTGCCAGCAGAAACACCAAGAACACTGAAGCTTTCTTT.

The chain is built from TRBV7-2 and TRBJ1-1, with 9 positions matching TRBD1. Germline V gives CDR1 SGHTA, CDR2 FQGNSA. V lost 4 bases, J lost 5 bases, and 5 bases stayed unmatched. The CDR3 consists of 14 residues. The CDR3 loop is CASSSTGGATEAFF. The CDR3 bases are TGTGCCAGCAGCTCCACAGGGGGCGCAACTGAAGCTTTCTTT.

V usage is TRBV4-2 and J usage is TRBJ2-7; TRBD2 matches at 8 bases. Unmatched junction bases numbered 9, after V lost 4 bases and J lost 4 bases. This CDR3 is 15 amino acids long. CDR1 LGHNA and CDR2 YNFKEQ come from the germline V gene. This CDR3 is CASSREGTSAYEQYF. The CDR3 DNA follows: TGTGCCAGCAGCCGGGAGGGGACTAGTGCTTACGAGCAGTACTTC.

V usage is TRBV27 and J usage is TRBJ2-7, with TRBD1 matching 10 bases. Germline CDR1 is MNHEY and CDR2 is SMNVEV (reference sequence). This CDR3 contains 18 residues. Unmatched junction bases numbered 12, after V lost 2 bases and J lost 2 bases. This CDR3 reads CASSLGFFGGTGAYEQYF. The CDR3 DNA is TGTGCCAGCAGTTTAGGTTTCTTTGGCGGGACAGGGGCCTACGAGCAGTACTTC.

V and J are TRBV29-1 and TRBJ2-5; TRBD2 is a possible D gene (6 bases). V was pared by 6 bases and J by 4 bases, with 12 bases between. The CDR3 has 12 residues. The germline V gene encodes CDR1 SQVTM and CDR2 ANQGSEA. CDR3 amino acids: CSVGGPGETQYF. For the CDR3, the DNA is TGCAGCGTGGGGGGACCTGGAGAGACCCAGTACTTC.

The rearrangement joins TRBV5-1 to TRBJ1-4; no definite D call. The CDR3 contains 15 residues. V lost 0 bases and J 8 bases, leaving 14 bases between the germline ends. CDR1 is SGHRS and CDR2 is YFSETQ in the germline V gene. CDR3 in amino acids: CASSLVRGSGEKLFF. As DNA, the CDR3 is TGCGCCAGCAGCTTGGTTAGAGGGTCAGGCGAAAAACTGTTTTTT.

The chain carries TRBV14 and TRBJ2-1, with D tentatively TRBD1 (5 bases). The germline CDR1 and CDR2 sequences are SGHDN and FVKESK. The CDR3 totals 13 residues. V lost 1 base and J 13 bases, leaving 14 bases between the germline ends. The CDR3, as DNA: TGTGCCAGCAGCCAAGGGTCACAGACAGAACAGTTCTTC. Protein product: CASSQGSQTEQFF.

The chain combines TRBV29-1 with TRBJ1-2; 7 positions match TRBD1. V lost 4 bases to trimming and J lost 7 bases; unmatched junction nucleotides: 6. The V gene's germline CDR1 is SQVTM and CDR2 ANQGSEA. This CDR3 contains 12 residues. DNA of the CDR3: TGCAGCGTTGGACAGGGCGCTAGTGGCTACACCTTC. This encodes CSVGQGASGYTF. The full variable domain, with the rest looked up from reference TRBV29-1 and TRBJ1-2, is SAVISQKPSRDICQRGTSLTIQCQVDSQVTMMFWYRQQPGQSLTLIATANQGSEATYESGFVIDKFPISRPNLTFSTLTVSNMSPEDSSIYLCSVGQGASGYTFGSGTRLTVV.

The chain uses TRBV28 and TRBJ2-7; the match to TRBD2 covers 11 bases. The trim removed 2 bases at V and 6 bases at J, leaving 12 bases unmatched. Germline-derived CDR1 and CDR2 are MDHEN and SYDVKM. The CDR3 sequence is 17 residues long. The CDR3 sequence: CASSLKGIAGGPVEQYF. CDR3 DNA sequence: TGTGCCAGCAGTTTAAAGGGGATAGCGGGAGGGCCGGTCGAGCAGTACTTC.

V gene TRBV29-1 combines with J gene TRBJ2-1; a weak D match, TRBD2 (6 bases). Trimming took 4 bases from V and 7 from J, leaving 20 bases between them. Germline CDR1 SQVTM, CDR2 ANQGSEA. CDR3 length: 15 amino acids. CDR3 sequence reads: CSVASGREFRNEQFF. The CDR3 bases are TGCAGCGTTGCGTCGGGGCGGGAATTTCGTAATGAGCAGTTCTTC.

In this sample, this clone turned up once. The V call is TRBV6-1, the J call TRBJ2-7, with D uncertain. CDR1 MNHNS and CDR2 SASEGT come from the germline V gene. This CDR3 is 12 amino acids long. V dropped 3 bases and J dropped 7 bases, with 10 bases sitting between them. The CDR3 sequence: CASSDYRREQYF. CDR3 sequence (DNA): TGTGCCAGCAGTGATTATCGTCGTGAGCAGTACTTC.

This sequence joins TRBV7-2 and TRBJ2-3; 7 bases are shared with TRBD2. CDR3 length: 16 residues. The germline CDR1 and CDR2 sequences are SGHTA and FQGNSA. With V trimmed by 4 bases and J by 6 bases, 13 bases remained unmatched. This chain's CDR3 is CASSYPRGGSGDTQYF. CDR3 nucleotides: TGTGCCAGCAGCTACCCCCGCGGGGGAAGCGGGGATACGCAGTATTTT.

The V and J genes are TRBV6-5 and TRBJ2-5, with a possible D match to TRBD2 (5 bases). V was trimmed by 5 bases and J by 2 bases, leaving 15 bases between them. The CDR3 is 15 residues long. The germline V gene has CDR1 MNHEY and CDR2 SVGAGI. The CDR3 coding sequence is TGTGCCAGCAGTATTTCCGAGGGCCTTCAAGAGACCCAGTACTTC. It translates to CASSISEGLQETQYF.

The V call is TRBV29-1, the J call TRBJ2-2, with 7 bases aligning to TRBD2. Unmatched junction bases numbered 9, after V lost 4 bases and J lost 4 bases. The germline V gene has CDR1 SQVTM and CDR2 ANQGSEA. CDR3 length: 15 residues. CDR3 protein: CSVGPAGVGTGELFF. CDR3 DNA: TGCAGCGTTGGCCCTGCGGGGGTTGGCACCGGGGAGCTGTTTTTT.

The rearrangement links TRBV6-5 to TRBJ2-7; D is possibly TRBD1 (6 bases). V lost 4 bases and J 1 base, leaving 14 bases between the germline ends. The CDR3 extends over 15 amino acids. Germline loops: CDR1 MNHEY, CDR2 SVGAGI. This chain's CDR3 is CASSSRDTPSYEQYF. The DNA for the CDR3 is TGTGCCAGCAGTTCCCGGGACACCCCTTCCTACGAGCAGTACTTC.

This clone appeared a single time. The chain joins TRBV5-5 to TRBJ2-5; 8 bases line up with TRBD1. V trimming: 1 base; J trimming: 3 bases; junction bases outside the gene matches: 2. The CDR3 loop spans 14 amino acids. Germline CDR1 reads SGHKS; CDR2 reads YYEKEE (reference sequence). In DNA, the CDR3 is TGTGCCAGCAGCTTGCCAGGGGGCGAAGAGACCCAGTACTTC. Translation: CASSLPGGEETQYF.

The CDR3 coding sequence is TGCGCCAGCAACCTCCTAGGTCCGGGGGAGCTGTTTTTT. It yields the protein CASNLLGPGELFF. This rearrangement joins TRBV5-1 to TRBJ2-2; D gene uncertain. CDR3 size: 13 residues. Germline assignment: CDR1 SGHRS and CDR2 YFSETQ. V was trimmed by 6 bases and J by 8 bases, leaving 14 bases between them. Together with reference TRBV5-1 and TRBJ2-2, the CDR3 gives the full variable domain: KAGVTQTPRYLIKTRGQQVTLSCSPISGHRSVSWYQQTPGQGLQFLFEYFSETQRNKGNFPGRFSGRQFSNSRSEMNVSTLELGDSALYLCASNLLGPGELFFGEGSRLTVL.

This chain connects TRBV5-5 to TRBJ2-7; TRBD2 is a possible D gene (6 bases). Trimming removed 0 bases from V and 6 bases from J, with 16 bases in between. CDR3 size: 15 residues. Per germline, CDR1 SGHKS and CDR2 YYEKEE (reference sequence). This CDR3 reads CASSLAPNGRGEQYF. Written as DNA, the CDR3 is TGTGCCAGCAGCTTGGCCCCCAACGGGAGAGGCGAGCAGTACTTC.

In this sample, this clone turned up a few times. The CDR3 sequence: CASRTDRGSSGSPLHF. Here the CDR3 DNA reads TGTGCCAGCCGCACCGACAGGGGATCATCTGGCTCACCCCTCCACTTT. The rearrangement uses TRBV19 and TRBJ1-6; 8 bases fit TRBD1. The germline gives CDR1 LNHDA, CDR2 SQIVND (reference sequence). The CDR3 loop spans 16 amino acids. The V and J ends lost 9 bases and 10 bases, in that order; junction bases with no gene match: 17.

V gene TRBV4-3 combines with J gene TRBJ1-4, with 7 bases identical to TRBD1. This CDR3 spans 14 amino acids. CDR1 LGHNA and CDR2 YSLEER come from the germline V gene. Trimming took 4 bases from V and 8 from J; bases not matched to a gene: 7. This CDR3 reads CASSPQGVREKLFF. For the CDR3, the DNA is TGCGCCAGCAGCCCTCAGGGGGTTCGCGAAAAACTGTTTTTT.

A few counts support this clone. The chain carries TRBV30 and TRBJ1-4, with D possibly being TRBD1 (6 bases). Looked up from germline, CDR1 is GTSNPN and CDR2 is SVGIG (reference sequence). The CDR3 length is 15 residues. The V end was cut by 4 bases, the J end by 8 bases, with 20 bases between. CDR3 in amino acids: CAWTQGFATQEKLFF. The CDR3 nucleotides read TGTGCCTGGACACAGGGTTTTGCAACTCAGGAAAAACTGTTTTTT.

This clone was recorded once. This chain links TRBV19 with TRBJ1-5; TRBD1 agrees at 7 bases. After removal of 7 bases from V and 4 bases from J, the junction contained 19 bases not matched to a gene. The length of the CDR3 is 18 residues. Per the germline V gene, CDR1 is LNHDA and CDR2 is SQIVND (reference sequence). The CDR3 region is CASTPVWVRDSGNQPQHF. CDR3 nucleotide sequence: TGTGCCAGTACCCCGGTGTGGGTCCGGGACAGTGGGAATCAGCCCCAGCATTTT.

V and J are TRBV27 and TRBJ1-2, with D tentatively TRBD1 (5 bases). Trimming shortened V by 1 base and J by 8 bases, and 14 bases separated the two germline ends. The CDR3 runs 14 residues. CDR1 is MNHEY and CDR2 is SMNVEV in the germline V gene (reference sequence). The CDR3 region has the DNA TGTGCCAGCAGTTTATTAGGAGGGGAGGGCGGCTACACCTTC. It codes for CASSLLGGEGGYTF.